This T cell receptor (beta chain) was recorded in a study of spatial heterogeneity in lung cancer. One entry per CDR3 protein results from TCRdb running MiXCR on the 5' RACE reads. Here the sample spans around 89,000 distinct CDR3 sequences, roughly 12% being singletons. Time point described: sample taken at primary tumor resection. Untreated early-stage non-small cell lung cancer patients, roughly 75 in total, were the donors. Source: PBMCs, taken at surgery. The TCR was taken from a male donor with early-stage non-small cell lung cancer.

The CDR3, as DNA: TGTGCCAGCAGTGTAGGGCGACGTCCAGATGGCTACACCTTC. This encodes CASSVGRRPDGYTF. This chain links TRBV6-1 with TRBJ1-2; no firm D call. The germline CDR1 and CDR2 sequences are MNHNS and SASEGT. The CDR3 extends over 14 amino acids. Trimming cost V 4 bases and J 6 bases, with 15 bases left between them.